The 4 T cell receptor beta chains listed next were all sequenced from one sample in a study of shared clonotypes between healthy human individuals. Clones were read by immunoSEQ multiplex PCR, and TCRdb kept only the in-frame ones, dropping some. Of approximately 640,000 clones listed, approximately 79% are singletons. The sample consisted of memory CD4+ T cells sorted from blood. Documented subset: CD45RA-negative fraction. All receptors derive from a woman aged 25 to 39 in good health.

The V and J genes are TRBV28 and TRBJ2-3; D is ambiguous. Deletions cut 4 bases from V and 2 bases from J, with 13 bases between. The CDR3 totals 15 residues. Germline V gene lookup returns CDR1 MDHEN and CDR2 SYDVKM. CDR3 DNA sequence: TGTGCCAGCAGTTCCTCCCCCGGCGACACAGATACGCAGTATTTT. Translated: CASSSSPGDTDTQYF.

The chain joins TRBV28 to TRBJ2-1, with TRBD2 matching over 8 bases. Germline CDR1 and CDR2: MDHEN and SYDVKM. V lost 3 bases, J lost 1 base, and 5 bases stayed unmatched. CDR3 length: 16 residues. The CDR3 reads CASSFSGRGSYNEQFF. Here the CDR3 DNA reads TGTGCCAGCAGTTTCAGCGGGAGAGGGTCCTACAATGAGCAGTTCTTC.

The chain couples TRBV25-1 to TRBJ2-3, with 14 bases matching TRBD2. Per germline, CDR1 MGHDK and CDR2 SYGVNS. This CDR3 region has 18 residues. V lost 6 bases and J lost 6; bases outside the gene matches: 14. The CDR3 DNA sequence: TGTGCCAGCAGCCCCGGGACTAGCGGGAGTGGTGGTGAGGATACGCAGTATTTT. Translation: CASSPGTSGSGGEDTQYF.

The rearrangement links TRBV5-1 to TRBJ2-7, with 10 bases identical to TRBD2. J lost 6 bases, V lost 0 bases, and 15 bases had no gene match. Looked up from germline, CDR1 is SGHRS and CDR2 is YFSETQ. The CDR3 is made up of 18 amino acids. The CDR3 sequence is CASSLEIRPGLAGAEQYF. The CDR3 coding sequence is TGCGCCAGCAGCTTGGAAATTAGGCCGGGCCTAGCGGGAGCCGAGCAGTACTTC.